The text below deals with one T cell receptor beta chain. The sample comes from a study of blood T cell repertoires in COVID-19. Study details: Some COVID-19 samples were acute and others convalescent; all came from the United States, Italy and Spain. Sources were T cells, B-cell-depleted T cells, or PBMCs; the material itself was cDNA or gDNA.

Under the authors' procedure: Estimation of nucleated cell counts was performed using reference gene primer amplification. The assay was immunoSEQ multiplex PCR, and TCRdb's table has in-frame clones only and misses some. That table is the source of V, J and clone size, and D and trimming were worked out from the DNA. Altogether some 200,000 clones are present, around 80% being singletons, with the ten largest covering roughly 13%. The CDR3 consists of 14 residues. Germline V gives CDR1 MNHNY, CDR2 SVGAGI (reference sequence). Germline trimming cut 5 bases from V and 6 bases from J; bases unmatched to any gene: 5.

Sequencing was done on a sample of peripheral blood. The chain carries TRBV6-6 and TRBJ1-5, with 9 bases that match TRBD1. This receptor was taken from a human donor in a cohort sampled during active COVID-19. The CDR3 spells CASSTGTGTQPQHF. CDR3 sequence (DNA): TGTGCCAGCAGTACCGGGACAGGGACTCAGCCCCAGCATTTT.